This record concerns one TCR beta chain sequence. Its specificity is not known. The sample belongs to a study of shared clonotypes between healthy human individuals. Genomic DNA of every subset was divided equally among multiple immunoSEQ plates. TCRdb keeps only in-frame clones here, not all; method: immunoSEQ multiplex PCR. This sample has around 2,000,000 clones, with approximately 94% found just once. V was shortened by 2 bases and J by 4 bases, with 11 bases between the two germline ends. The germline gives CDR1 SNHLY, CDR2 FYNNEI. This CDR3 has 15 amino acids. Naive CD8 isolation took CD45RO-negative cells positively selected for CCR7 and excluded terminally differentiated effector memory CD45RA+ cells. Study-level results: Sequencing depth was expected to affect clonotype sharing among donors. Memory subsets had estimated richness that was generally smaller than that of naive subsets.

The chain links TRBV2 to TRBJ1-4; weak D call: TRBD1 (5 bases). The sample consisted of naive CD8+ T cells sorted from blood. The receptor was derived from a man between 18 and 29 years old in good health. The CDR3 reads CASSESWGLNEKLFF. DNA for the CDR3: TGTGCCAGCAGTGAAAGTTGGGGACTTAATGAAAAACTGTTTTTT.